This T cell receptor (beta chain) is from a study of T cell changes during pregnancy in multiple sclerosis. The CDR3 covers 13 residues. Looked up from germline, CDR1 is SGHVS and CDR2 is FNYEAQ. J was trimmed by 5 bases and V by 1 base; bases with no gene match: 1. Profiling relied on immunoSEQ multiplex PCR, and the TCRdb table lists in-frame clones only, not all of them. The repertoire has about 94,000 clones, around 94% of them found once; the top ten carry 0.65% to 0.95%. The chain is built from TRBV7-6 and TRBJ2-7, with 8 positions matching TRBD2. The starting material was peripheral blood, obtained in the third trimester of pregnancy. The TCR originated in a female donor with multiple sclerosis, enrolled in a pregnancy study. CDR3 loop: CASSLVAGNEQYF. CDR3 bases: TGTGCCAGCAGCTTAGTAGCGGGGAACGAGCAGTACTTC.